This T cell receptor beta chain originates from a study of control samples from healthy donors and cancer patients. Measured with immunoSEQ multiplex PCR; TCRdb has only the in-frame clones, and not every one. The table lists over 100,000 clones, 92% of them singletons. V dropped 1 base and J dropped 6 bases, with 7 bases sitting between them. The CDR3 runs 13 residues. Germline V CDR1 and CDR2: SGHNT, YENEEA. The clonotype originates from a man in his late teens or twenties in good health. The J gene is TRBJ2-1, the V gene TRBV11-3, with D possibly TRBD2 on 6 matching bases. Sequencing was done on a sample of blood. Here the CDR3 DNA reads TGTGCCAGCAGCTTAGCCGGGAGCAATGAGCAGTTCTTC. This gives the protein CASSLAGSNEQFF.